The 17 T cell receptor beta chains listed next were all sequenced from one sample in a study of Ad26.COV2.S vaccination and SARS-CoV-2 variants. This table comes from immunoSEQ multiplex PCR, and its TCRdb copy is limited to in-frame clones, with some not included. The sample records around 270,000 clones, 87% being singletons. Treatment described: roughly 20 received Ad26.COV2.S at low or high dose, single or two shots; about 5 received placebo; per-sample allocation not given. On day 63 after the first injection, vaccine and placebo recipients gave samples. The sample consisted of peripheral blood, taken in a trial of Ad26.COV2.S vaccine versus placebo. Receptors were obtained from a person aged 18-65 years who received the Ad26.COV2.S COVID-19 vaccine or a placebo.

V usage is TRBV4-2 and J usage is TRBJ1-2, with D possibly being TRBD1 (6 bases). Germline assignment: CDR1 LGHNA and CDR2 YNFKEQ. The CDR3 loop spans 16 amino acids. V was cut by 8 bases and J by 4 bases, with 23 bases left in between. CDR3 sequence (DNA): TGTGCCAGCGCGGGTGGGGGCGTCGACGGTGGCTATGGCTACACCTTC. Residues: CASAGGGVDGGYGYTF.

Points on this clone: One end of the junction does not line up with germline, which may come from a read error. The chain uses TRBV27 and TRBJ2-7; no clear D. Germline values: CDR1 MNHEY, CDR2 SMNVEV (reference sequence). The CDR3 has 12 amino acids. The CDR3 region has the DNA TGTGCCAGCAGTTTAGGACCTCCGAAGAAACACTTC. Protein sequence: CASSLGPPKKHF.

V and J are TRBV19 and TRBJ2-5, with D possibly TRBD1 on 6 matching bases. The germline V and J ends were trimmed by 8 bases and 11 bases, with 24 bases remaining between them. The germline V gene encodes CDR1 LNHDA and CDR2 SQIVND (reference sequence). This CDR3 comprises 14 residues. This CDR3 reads CASSNTGTRMVQYF. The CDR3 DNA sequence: TGTGCCAGTTCCAACACCGGGACAAGGATGGTACAGTACTTC.

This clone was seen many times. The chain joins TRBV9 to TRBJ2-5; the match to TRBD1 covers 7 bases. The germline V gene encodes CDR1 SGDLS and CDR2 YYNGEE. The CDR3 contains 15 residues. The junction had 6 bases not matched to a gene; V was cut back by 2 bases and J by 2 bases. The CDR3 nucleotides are TGTGCCAGCAGCGTCGACGGGACAGCTCAAGAGACCCAGTACTTC. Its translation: CASSVDGTAQETQYF.

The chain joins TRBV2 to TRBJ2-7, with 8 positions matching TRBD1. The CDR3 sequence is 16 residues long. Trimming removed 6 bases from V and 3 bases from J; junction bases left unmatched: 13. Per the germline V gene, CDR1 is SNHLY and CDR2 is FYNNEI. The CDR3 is CASSELDRATDYEQYF. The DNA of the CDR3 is TGTGCCAGCAGCGAATTGGACAGGGCCACGGACTACGAGCAGTACTTC.

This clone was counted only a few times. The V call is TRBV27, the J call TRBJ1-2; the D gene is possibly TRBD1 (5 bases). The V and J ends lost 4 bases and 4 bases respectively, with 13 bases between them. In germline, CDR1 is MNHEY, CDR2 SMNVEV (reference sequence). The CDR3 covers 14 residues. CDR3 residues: CASSSLTGSYGYTF. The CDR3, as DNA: TGTGCCAGCAGTTCCCTAACAGGCTCCTATGGCTACACCTTC.

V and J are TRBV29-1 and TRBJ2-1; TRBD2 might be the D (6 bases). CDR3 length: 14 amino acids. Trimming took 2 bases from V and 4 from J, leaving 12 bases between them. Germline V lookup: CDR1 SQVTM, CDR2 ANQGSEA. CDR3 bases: TGCAGCGTTGAATTTGGTAGCGGATACAATGAGCAGTTCTTC. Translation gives CSVEFGSGYNEQFF.

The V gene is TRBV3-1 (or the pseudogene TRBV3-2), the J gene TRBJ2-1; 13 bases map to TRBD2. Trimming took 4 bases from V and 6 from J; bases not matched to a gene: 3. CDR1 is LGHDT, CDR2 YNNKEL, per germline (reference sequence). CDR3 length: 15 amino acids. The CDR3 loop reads CASSPTSGGANEQFF. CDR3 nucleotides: TGTGCCAGCAGCCCCACTAGCGGGGGGGCCAATGAGCAGTTCTTC.

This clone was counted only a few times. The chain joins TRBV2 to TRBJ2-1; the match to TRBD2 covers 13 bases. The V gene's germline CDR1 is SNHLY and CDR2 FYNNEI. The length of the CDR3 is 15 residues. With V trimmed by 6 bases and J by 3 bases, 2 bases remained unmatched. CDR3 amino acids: CASRTSGGHYNEQFF. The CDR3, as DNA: TGTGCCAGCAGGACTAGCGGGGGGCACTACAATGAGCAGTTCTTC.

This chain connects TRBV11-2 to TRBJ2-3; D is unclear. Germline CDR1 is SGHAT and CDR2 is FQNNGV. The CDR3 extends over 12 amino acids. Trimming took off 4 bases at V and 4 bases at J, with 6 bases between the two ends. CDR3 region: CASSSAPDTQYF. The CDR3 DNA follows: TGTGCCAGCAGCTCCGCCCCAGATACGCAGTATTTT.

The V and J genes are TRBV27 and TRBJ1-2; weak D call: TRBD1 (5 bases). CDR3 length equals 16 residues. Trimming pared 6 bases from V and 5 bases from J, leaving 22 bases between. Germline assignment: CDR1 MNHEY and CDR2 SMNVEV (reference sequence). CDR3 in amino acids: CASSLGGIDPLYGYTF. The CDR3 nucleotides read TGTGCCAGCAGCCTCGGGGGGATCGATCCTCTGTATGGCTACACCTTC.

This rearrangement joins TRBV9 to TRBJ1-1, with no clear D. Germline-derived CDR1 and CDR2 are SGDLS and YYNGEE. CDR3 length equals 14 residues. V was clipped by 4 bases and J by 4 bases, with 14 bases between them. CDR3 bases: TGTGCCAGCAGCTCTCTGTCTCCGGGCACTGAAGCTTTCTTT. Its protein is CASSSLSPGTEAFF.

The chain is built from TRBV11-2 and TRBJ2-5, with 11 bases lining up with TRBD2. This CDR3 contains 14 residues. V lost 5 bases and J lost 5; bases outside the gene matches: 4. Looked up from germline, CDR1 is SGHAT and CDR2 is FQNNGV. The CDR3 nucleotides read TGTGCCAGCAGCGAGAGACTAGCGGGGGAGACCCAGTACTTC. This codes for CASSERLAGETQYF.

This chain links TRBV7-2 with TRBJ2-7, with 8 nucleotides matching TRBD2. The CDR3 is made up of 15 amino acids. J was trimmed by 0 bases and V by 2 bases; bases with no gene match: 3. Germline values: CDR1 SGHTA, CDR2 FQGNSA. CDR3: CASSLQSGSSYEQYF. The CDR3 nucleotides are TGTGCCAGCAGCTTACAGAGCGGGAGCTCCTACGAGCAGTACTTC.

The DNA for the CDR3 is TGCGCCAGCAGCCAAGTTCTAGCGGGGGCCCTCACAGATACGCAGTATTTT. This gives the protein CASSQVLAGALTDTQYF. The chain recombines TRBV4-3 with TRBJ2-3; 10 bases are a match to TRBD2. The CDR3 totals 17 residues. V lost 1 base, J lost 2 bases, and 6 bases stayed unmatched. Looked up from germline, CDR1 is LGHNA and CDR2 is YSLEER.

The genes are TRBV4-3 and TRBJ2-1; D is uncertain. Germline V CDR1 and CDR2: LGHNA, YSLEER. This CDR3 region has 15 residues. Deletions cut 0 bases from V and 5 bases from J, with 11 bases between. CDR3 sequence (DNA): TGCGCCAGCAGCCAAGAACGTGGTAGCCACAATGAGCAGTTCTTC. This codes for CASSQERGSHNEQFF.

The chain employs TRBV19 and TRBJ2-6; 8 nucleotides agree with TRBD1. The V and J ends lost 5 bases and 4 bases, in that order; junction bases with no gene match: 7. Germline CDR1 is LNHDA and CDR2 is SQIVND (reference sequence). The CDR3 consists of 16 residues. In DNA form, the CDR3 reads TGTGCCAGTAGTGCGGACAGGGCTCGAGGGGCCAACGTCCTGACTTTC. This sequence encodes CASSADRARGANVLTF.